This T cell receptor beta chain was observed in a study of cytomegalovirus exposure and HLA in healthy donors. Looking at the study overall: In terms of ancestry, the Caucasian-associated cluster contained around four fifths of the roughly 400 genotyped donors.

As concerns this clone: Its antigen is unknown.

General study findings and limits: Several top significant clusters appeared, in a later analysis, to be linked to common viral pathogens. Roughly even sequencing depth across donors was the assumption behind the presence/absence analyses.

PCR employed 60 Vbeta and 13 Jbeta primers. Source study methods: Later reanalysis found 60 million to 90 million unique TCR beta chains, around 9.9 million of them shared. TCRdb keeps only in-frame clones here, not all; method: immunoSEQ multiplex PCR. V and J calls and clone size come straight from that table; D and trimming were deduced from the DNA. Of roughly 97,000 clones in the sample, around four fifths were seen once. Trimming left V 0 bases short and J 5 bases short, with 13 bases between. From germline, CDR1 is MNHNS and CDR2 SASEGT. This CDR3 spans 15 amino acids. V is TRBV6-1 and J is TRBJ2-5; D is perhaps TRBD2 (5 bases). The clonotype originates from a woman between 40 and 55 years old in good health and CMV-seronegative. Sequencing used PBMCs. The CDR3 protein is CASSEARGPGETQYF. The CDR3 nucleotides read TGTGCCAGCAGTGAAGCGAGAGGTCCGGGGGAGACCCAGTACTTC.